The clone carrying this TCR beta chain was counted a few times. The data originate from a study of blood T cell repertoires in COVID-19. Overall study: The study drew acute and convalescent COVID-19 samples from the United States, Italy and Spain. The analysed material was cDNA or gDNA that came from T cells, B-cell-depleted T cells, or PBMCs.

In the original processing: It was from reference gene primer amplification that nucleated cell counts were estimated. Assay: immunoSEQ multiplex PCR; the TCRdb copy retains only in-frame clones and omits some. V, J and clone size are those of that table, while D and trimming were read from the DNA. Altogether 15,000 to 20,000 clones are present, around 84% being singletons, with the ten largest covering about a third. The CDR3 has 16 amino acids. The germline V gene has CDR1 ENHRY and CDR2 SYGVKD. V lost 6 bases, J lost 5 bases, and 14 bases stayed unmatched. The receptor was derived from a human donor with active COVID-19. The donor label of this sample is uncertain. Sequences were obtained from peripheral blood. The chain is built from TRBV10-3 and TRBJ1-2, with 8 bases lining up with TRBD1. CDR3 DNA sequence: TGTGCCATCAGCCCGGTAGACAGGGGAGAAGAGTATGGCTACACCTTC. This codes for CAISPVDRGEEYGYTF.